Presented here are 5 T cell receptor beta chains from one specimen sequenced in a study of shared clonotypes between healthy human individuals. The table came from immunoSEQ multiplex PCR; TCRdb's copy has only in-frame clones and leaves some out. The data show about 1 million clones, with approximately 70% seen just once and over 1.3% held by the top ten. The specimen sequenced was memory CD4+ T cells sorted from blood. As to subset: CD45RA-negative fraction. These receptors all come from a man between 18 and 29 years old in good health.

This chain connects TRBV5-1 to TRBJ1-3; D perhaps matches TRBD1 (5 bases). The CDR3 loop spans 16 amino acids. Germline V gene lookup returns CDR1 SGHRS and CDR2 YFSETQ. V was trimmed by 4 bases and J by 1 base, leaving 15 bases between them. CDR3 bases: TGCGCCAGCAGCCTCTCCGGTGGGGGATCTGGAAACACCATATATTTT. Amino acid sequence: CASSLSGGGSGNTIYF.

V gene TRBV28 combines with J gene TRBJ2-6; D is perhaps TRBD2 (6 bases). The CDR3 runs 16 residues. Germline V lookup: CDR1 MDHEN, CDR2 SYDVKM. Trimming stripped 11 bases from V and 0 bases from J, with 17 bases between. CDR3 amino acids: CACQKVGGSGANVLTF. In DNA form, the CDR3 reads TGTGCCTGCCAGAAGGTGGGGGGCTCTGGGGCCAACGTCCTGACTTTC.

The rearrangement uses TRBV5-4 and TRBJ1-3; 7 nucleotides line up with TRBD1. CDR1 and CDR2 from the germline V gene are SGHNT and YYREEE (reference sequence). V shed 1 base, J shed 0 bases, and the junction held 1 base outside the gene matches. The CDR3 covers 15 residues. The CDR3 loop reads CASSLTGASGNTIYF. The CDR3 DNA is TGTGCCAGCAGCTTGACAGGGGCCTCTGGAAACACCATATATTTT.

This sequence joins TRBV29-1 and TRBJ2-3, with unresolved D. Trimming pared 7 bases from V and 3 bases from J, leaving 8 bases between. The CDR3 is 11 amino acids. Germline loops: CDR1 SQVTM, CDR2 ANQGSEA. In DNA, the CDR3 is TGCAGCGCGTCCCAGACAGATACGCAGTATTTT. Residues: CSASQTDTQYF.

CDR3 residues: CASSRTAGNPEAFF. In DNA form, the CDR3 reads TGCGCCAGCAGTCGGACCGCAGGTAACCCTGAAGCTTTCTTT. The rearrangement joins TRBV5-1 to TRBJ1-1; D remains unclear. Trimming took off 5 bases at V and 6 bases at J, with 17 bases between the two ends. Germline V CDR1 and CDR2: SGHRS, YFSETQ. The CDR3 length is 14 residues.